The entry that follows covers one T cell receptor beta chain sequence. The antigen is undetermined. These data are taken from a study of T-cell memory formation after mild COVID-19. Study background: Largely, the TCR clusters proved donor specific.

It was 5'RACE with constant-segment primers that produced the TCR alpha and TCR beta cDNA libraries, which carried sample barcodes and UMIs. TCRdb itself ran the 5' RACE reads through MiXCR, one entry per CDR3 protein. The repertoire has 400,000 to 500,000 distinct CDR3 sequences, 24% of them found once; the top ten carry around 8.1%. Points from the study as a whole: Clones that shrank (day 15 to 85) were balanced CD4/CD8, whereas later expanders leaned CD4+. Mostly located in CM and EM were contracting CD4+ clones, with contracting CD8+ clones located in EMRA.

This clonotype was obtained from an adult woman who had mild COVID-19 (a few samples of this study predate the infection). Cell type and time point are not known. The sample taken for sequencing was PBMCs or a T cell subset sorted from them (not recorded which).

For the CDR3, the DNA is TGTGCCAGCAGTTACCCCTCGAACCGACACCGCACAATCCCACTAGCTCCCACAGATACGCAGTATTTT. Translating gives CASSYPSNRHRTIPLAPTDTQYF. This chain uses TRBV12-3 or TRBV12-4 with TRBJ2-3; D is perhaps TRBD2 (6 bases). V lost 4 bases and J 2 bases, leaving 37 bases between the germline ends. The length of the CDR3 is 23 residues.